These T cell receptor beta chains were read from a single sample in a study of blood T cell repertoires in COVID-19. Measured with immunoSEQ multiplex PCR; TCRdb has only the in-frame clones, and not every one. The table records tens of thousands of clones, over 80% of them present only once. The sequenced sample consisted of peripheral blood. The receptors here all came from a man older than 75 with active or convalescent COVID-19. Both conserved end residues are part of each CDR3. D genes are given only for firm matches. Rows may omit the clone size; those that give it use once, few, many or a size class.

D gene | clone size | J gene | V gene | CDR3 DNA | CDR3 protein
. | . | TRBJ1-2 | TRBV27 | TGTGCCAGCAGTTTCCAGGGGCCCTATGGCTACACCTTC | CASSFQGPYGYTF
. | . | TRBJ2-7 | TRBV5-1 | TGCGCCAGCAGCTCCGAGGGTTTTGGAGAGCAGTACTTC | CASSSEGFGEQYF
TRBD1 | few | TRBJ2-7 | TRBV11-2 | TGTGCCAGCAGCTCGACAGGGGGCAGCTCCTACGAGCAGTACTTC | CASSSTGGSSYEQYF
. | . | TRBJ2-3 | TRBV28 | TGTGCCAGCAGTTTATCCCCCGTCACAGATACGCAGTATTTT | CASSLSPVTDTQYF
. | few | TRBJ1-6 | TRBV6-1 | TGTGCCAGCAGTGAAGAAGGGGTATACAATTCACCCCTCCACTTT | CASSEEGVYNSPLHF
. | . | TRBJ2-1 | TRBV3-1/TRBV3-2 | TGTGCCAGCAGCCAACCAGTAGGGCCTAGCTGGGTGGGGTCCTACAATGAGCAGTTCTTC | CASSQPVGPSWVGSYNEQFF
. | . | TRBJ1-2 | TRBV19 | TGTGCCAGTAGTATCACCTTCGCAGGATCTAACTATGGCTACACCTTC | CASSITFAGSNYGYTF
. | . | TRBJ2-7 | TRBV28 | TGTGCCAGCAGTGTTAGTCCTTTAAAGAACGTCTACGAGCAGTACTTC | CASSVSPLKNVYEQYF
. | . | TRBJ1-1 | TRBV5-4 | TGTGCCAGCAGCGTGGGGCGCAGGGTCGCTGAAGCTTTCTTT | CASSVGRRVAEAFF
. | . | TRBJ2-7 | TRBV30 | TGTGCCTGGAAAGGGCCAAGGGCGGGGGAGCAGTACTTC | CAWKGPRAGEQYF
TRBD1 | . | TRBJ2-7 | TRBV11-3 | TGTGCCAGCAGCTTGCCTGGGACAGGGCTCTACGAGCAGTACTTC | CASSLPGTGLYEQYF
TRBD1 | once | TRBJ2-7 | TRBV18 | TGTGCCAGCTCACCACCGTCGGGACAGGGGTACTACGAGCAGTACTTC | CASSPPSGQGYYEQYF
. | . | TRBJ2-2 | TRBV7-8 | TGTGCCAGCAGCACCCAGCGGACTGTGACCGGGGAGCTGTTTTTT | CASSTQRTVTGELFF
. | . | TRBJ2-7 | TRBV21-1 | TGTGCCAGCAGCAAAGCCCACGACAGGGACTCCTACGAGCAGTACTTC | CASSKAHDRDSYEQYF
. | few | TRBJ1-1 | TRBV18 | TGTGCCAGCTCACCACTGGGAGGGGATAACACTGAAGCTTTCTTT | CASSPLGGDNTEAFF
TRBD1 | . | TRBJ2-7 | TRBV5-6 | TGTGCCAGCAGGACAACCGGGACAGGGTCCTCCTTC | CASRTTGTGSSF
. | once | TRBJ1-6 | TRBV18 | TGTGCCAGCTCACCTTTTCCGAGCTCCTATAATTCACCCCTCCACTTT | CASSPFPSSYNSPLHF
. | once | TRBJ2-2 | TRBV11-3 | TGTGCCAGCAGCCCCGGGGGGGAGCTGTTTTTT | CASSPGGELFF
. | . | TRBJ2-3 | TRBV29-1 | TGCAGCGTTTACACCGGGACTAGCACAGATACGCAGTATTTT | CSVYTGTSTDTQYF
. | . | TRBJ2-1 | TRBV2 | TGTGCCAGCGGAAGCGGACTTAGCTCCTACAATGAGCAGTTCTTC | CASGSGLSSYNEQFF
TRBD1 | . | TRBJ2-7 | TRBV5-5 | TGTGCCAGCAGCTCAACGACAGGGTACGAGCAGTACTTC | CASSSTTGYEQYF
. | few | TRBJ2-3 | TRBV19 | TGTGCCAGTAAGTCCGGGACAAAGACAGATACGCAGTATTTT | CASKSGTKTDTQYF
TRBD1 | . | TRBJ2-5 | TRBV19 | TGTGCCACTCGACAGGGGCCGCAGCAAGAGACCCAGTACTTC | CATRQGPQQETQYF
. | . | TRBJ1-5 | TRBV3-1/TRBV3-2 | TGTGCCAGCAGCCCGGGACTGCCTTCCCTTTATCAGCCCCAGCATTTT | CASSPGLPSLYQPQHF
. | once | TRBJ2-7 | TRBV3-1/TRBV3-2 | TGTGCCAGCAGCCAAGATTCCGTCCGAGTTTCCTACGAGCAGTACTTC | CASSQDSVRVSYEQYF
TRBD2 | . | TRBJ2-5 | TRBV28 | TGTGCCAGCAGCCAGGGGCTAGCGGGAGCTGAGACCCAGTACTTC | CASSQGLAGAETQYF
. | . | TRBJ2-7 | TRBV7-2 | TGTGCCAGCAGCTTATCTCGGGGGTCCGACGAGCAGTACTTC | CASSLSRGSDEQYF
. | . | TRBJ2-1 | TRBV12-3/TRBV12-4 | TGTGCCAGCAGCCACCCTAGGCATGAGCAGTTCTTC | CASSHPRHEQFF
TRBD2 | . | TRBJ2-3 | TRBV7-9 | TGTGCCACTAGCGGGAAGGGGGATACGCAGTATTTT | CATSGKGDTQYF
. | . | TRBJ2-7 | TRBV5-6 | TGTGCCAGCAGCTTAAGGGGCGGCGAGCAGTACTTC | CASSLRGGEQYF
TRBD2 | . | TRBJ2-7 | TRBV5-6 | TGTGCCAGCAGCTTGGACCTAGCGGGGGTTGAGTACTTC | CASSLDLAGVEYF
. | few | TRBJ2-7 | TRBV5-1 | TGCGCCAGCAGCTTGGATAGAGGGGGCTACGAGCAGTACTTC | CASSLDRGGYEQYF
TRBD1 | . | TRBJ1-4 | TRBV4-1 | TGCGCCAGCAGCCTCGGGACAGGGGGATTCGAAAAACTGTTTTTT | CASSLGTGGFEKLFF
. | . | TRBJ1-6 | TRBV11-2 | TGTGCCAGCAGCTTAGTTCTTCCAGGGGACTCCTATAATTCACCCCTCCACTTT | CASSLVLPGDSYNSPLHF
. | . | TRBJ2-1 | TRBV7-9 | TGTGCCAGCAGCTTAGACTTCAATGAGCAGTTCTTC | CASSLDFNEQFF
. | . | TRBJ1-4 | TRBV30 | TGTGCCTGGAGTGAAGCCGGGACCGGAGGGGTCGAAAAACTGTTTTTT | CAWSEAGTGGVEKLFF
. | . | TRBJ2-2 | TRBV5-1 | TGCGCCAGCAGCTTGGTGGTTCGGGGATCCGGGGAGCTGTTTTTT | CASSLVVRGSGELFF
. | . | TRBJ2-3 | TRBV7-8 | TGTGCCAGCAGCTATCGTGGCACAGATACGCAGTATTTT | CASSYRGTDTQYF
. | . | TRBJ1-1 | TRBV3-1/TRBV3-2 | TGTGCCAGCAGCCCCTTTTCAGGGAGGTTTCGATCGGGAGCTTTCTTT | CASSPFSGRFRSGAFF
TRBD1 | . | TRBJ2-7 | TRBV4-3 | TGCGCCAGCAGACAAAATATCCGGGACAGGGTCGAGCAGTACTTC | CASRQNIRDRVEQYF
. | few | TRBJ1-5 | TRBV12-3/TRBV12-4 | TGTGCCAGCAGTCGGAACAGGGATCAGCCCCAGCATTTT | CASSRNRDQPQHF
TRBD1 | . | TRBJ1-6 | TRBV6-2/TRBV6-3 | TGTGCCAGCAGTGGGACAGGTCCCACCTATAATTCACCCCTCCACTTT | CASSGTGPTYNSPLHF
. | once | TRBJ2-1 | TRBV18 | TGTGCCAGCTCACCACAACCGGGGTCCTACAATGAGCAGTTCTTC | CASSPQPGSYNEQFF
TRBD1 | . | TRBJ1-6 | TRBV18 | TGTGCCAGCTCATCGGACAGGGTGGCTGAATCACCCCTCCACTTT | CASSSDRVAESPLHF
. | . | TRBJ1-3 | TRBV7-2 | TGTGCCATTGACAGTGGAAACACCATATATTTT | CAIDSGNTIYF
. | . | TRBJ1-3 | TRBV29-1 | TGCAGCGTTGAAGGGGGCTCATTCTCTGGAAACACCATATATTTT | CSVEGGSFSGNTIYF
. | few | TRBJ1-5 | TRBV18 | TGTGCCAGCTCACGACAGAATAGCAATCAGCCCCAGCATTTT | CASSRQNSNQPQHF
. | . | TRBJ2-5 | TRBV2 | TGTGCCAGCAGGGGGGGACCACAAAAGACCCAGTACTTC | CASRGGPQKTQYF
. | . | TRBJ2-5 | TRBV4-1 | TGCGCCAGCAGCCAAGGCGTCGGGGGGCGAGGGGCAGAAGAGACCCAGTACTTC | CASSQGVGGRGAEETQYF
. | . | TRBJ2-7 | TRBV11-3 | TGTGCCAGCAGCCTCAGGGGCTTTTCCTACGAGCAGTACTTC | CASSLRGFSYEQYF
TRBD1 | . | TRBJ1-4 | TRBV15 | TGTGCCACCAGCAGCGGACAGGGGATGGGGTTTTCGGAAAAACTGTTTTTT | CATSSGQGMGFSEKLFF
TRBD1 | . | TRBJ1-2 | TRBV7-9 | TGTGCCAGCAGCATCCTGGACAGGGCGGGTAATGCTGGCTACACCTTC | CASSILDRAGNAGYTF
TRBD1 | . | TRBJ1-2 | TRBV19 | TGTGCCAGTAGTTTGAACTACCGACAGGGGGAGGATGGCTACACCTTC | CASSLNYRQGEDGYTF
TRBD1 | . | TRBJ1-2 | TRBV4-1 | TGCGCCAGCAGCTCCTACCGGGGACAGGGAGAGGATAACTATGGCTACACCTTC | CASSSYRGQGEDNYGYTF
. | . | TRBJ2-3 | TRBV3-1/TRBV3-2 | TGTGCCAGCAGCCAAGTTCCTATTAGGGGAGATACGCAGTATTTT | CASSQVPIRGDTQYF
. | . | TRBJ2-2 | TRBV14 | TGTGCCAGCAGCCAATTACTGCACACCGGGGAGCTGTTTTTT | CASSQLLHTGELFF
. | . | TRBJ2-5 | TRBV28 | TGTGCCAGCAGGGGAATACAGGGGGGGTATTTCCAAGAGACCCAGTACTTC | CASRGIQGGYFQETQYF